What follows are 15 T cell receptor beta chains derived from one specimen sequenced in a study of blood T cell repertoires in COVID-19. Sequencing used immunoSEQ multiplex PCR; TCRdb keeps in-frame clones, though not all of them. This sample yields 56,000 or so clones, of which 85% to 90% are seen a single time; approximately 45% belongs to the top ten. Sequenced sample: peripheral blood. The receptors originated from a woman aged 55-69 years with COVID-19, enrolled during active disease.

The chain carries TRBV5-1 and TRBJ2-1; 14 bases match TRBD2. CDR3 length: 18 residues. V trimming: 2 bases; J trimming: 7 bases; junction bases outside the gene matches: 11. From germline, CDR1 is SGHRS and CDR2 YFSETQ. This CDR3 is CASSFSGTSGREVNEQFF. DNA of the CDR3: TGCGCCAGCAGCTTCTCCGGGACTAGCGGGAGAGAGGTAAATGAGCAGTTCTTC.

For the CDR3, the DNA is TGCGCCAGCAGCCAAGATCGCCTGCGGACAGGGGAGGTCGTTGGCTACACCTTC. It translates to CASSQDRLRTGEVVGYTF. The V gene is TRBV4-1, the J gene TRBJ1-2, with TRBD1 identical over 9 bases. Germline trimming cut 0 bases from V and 7 bases from J; bases unmatched to any gene: 15. The CDR3 is made up of 18 amino acids. In germline, CDR1 is MGHRA, CDR2 YSYEKL.

The V call is TRBV27, the J call TRBJ2-3, with 8 bases identical to TRBD1. The CDR3 extends over 15 amino acids. CDR1 and CDR2 (germline): MNHEY, SMNVEV (reference sequence). After removal of 5 bases from V and 4 bases from J, the junction contained 8 bases not matched to a gene. CDR3 bases: TGTGCCAGCAGTCCCCAGGGGGCGGTTCCAGATACGCAGTATTTT. Translation gives CASSPQGAVPDTQYF.

The gene calls are TRBV7-2 and TRBJ2-7; 9 nucleotides align to TRBD1. V was clipped by 5 bases and J by 3 bases; unmatched bases: 8. This CDR3 spans 15 amino acids. Germline V gives CDR1 SGHTA, CDR2 FQGNSA. CDR3 loop: CASSPQGARIYEQYF. In nucleotides, the CDR3 is TGTGCCAGCAGCCCACAGGGGGCGCGGATCTACGAGCAGTACTTC.

The V and J genes are TRBV27 and TRBJ2-1; 11 nucleotides align to TRBD1. The V gene end was trimmed by 2 bases and the J gene end by 6 bases; junction bases not matched to a gene: 9. This CDR3 spans 17 amino acids. Germline V CDR1 and CDR2: MNHEY, SMNVEV (reference sequence). DNA for the CDR3: TGTGCCAGCAGTTTAAGAAGGACAGGGGGCTATCTCAATGAGCAGTTCTTC. Its protein is CASSLRRTGGYLNEQFF.

The gene calls are TRBV6-2 or TRBV6-3 and TRBJ2-1; 10 nucleotides align to TRBD2. The trim removed 0 bases at V and 2 bases at J, leaving 10 bases unmatched. This CDR3 has 19 residues. Germline values: CDR1 MNHEY, CDR2 SVGEGT. The CDR3 bases are TGTGCCAGCAGTTACTCCCTCAAGGGTAGCGGGAGGCCCTACAATGAGCAGTTCTTC. Residues: CASSYSLKGSGRPYNEQFF.

DNA for the CDR3: TGTGCCAGCAGAGGAGGGGGCAGGGGCTACACCTTC. As protein: CASRGGGRGYTF. V and J are TRBV2 and TRBJ1-2, with 7 bases lining up with TRBD1. Per the germline V gene, CDR1 is SNHLY and CDR2 is FYNNEI. CDR3 length: 12 residues. J lost 8 bases, V lost 6 bases, and 6 bases had no gene match.

This rearrangement joins TRBV11-3 to TRBJ2-2, with D possibly TRBD2 on 7 matching bases. The length of the CDR3 is 14 residues. With 5 bases removed from V and 6 bases from J, the gap between germline ends came to 13 bases. CDR1 is SGHNT and CDR2 is YENEEA in the germline V gene. CDR3 nucleotide sequence: TGTGCCAGCAGCGAAGGGGGGGGTGCCGGGGAGCTGTTTTTT. Its protein is CASSEGGGAGELFF.

The chain combines TRBV30 with TRBJ1-1; possible D gene TRBD1, 6 bases. Germline CDR1 and CDR2: GTSNPN and SVGIG (reference sequence). V was shortened by 7 bases and J by 6 bases, with 9 bases between the two germline ends. The CDR3 spans 10 residues. CDR3 protein: CASWTAEAFF. In nucleotides, the CDR3 is TGTGCCTCCTGGACAGCTGAAGCTTTCTTT.

The sample holds one count of this clone. The chain recombines TRBV5-5 with TRBJ2-2; the D gene is possibly TRBD1 (6 bases). Trimming left V 2 bases short and J 6 bases short, with 8 bases between. Germline V gives CDR1 SGHKS, CDR2 YYEKEE (reference sequence). The CDR3 runs to 13 residues. For the CDR3, the DNA is TGTGCCAGCAGCTTCAACAGGGCCGGGGAGCTGTTTTTT. It translates to CASSFNRAGELFF.

CDR3 residues: CAWSSAAGETQYF. In DNA form, the CDR3 reads TGTGCCTGGAGTTCCGCAGCGGGAGAGACCCAGTACTTC. This sequence joins TRBV30 and TRBJ2-5; possibly TRBD2 for D (6 bases). Trimming took 2 bases from V and 4 from J, leaving 11 bases between them. The CDR3 runs 13 residues. In germline, CDR1 is GTSNPN, CDR2 SVGIG (reference sequence).

The V call is TRBV19, the J call TRBJ1-2, with TRBD1 identical over 8 bases. The germline V gene has CDR1 LNHDA and CDR2 SQIVND (reference sequence). The length of the CDR3 is 16 residues. V lost 4 bases and J lost 4; bases outside the gene matches: 11. CDR3 in amino acids: CASSTLDRARSYGYTF. CDR3 nucleotide sequence: TGTGCCAGTAGTACCTTGGACAGGGCCAGATCCTATGGCTACACCTTC.

The chain is built from TRBV7-2 and TRBJ1-2; tentative D call: TRBD1 (5 bases). The CDR3 contains 17 residues. Germline assignment: CDR1 SGHTA and CDR2 FQGNSA. V was cut by 8 bases and J by 5 bases, with 27 bases left in between. CDR3 DNA sequence: TGTGCCAGCCTGGGGCCCCAAACCGATGCGGTAGGGTATGGCTACACCTTC. It is translated as CASLGPQTDAVGYGYTF.

This chain uses TRBV3-1 (or the pseudogene TRBV3-2) with TRBJ2-4; TRBD1 agrees at 7 bases. The CDR3 has 15 residues. V trimming: 1 base; J trimming: 5 bases; junction bases outside the gene matches: 5. The germline V gene has CDR1 LGHDT and CDR2 YNNKEL (reference sequence). CDR3 loop: CASSQAGQDENIQYF. CDR3 coding DNA: TGTGCCAGCAGCCAAGCCGGACAGGACGAAAACATTCAGTACTTC.

There are a few counts of this clone. CDR3 protein: CASSPGTRAPYEQYF. The CDR3 region has the DNA TGTGCCAGCAGCCCGGGGACACGGGCCCCCTACGAGCAGTACTTC. This sequence joins TRBV7-6 and TRBJ2-7; a weak D match, TRBD1 (6 bases). Trimming cost V 5 bases and J 2 bases, with 16 bases left between them. The length of the CDR3 is 15 residues. Germline-derived CDR1 and CDR2 are SGHVS and FNYEAQ.